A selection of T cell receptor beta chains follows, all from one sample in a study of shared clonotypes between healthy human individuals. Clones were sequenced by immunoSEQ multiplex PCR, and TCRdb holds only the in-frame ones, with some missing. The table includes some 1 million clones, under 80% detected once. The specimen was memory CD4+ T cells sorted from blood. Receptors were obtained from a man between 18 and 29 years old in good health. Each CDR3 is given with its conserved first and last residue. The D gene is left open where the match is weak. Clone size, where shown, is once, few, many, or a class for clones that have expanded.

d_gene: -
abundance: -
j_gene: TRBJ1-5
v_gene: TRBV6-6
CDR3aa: CASSYSEGFRNQPQHF
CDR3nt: TGTGCCAGCAGTTACTCAGAGGGTTTTAGGAATCAGCCCCAGCATTTT

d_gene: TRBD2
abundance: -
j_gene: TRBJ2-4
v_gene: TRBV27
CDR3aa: CASSSPRGGTYSIQYF
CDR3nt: TGTGCCAGCAGTTCGCCCCGCGGGGGGACGTACAGCATTCAGTACTTC

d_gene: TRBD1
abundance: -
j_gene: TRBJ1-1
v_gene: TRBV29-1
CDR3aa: CSAGTGGSFEAFF
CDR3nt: TGCAGCGCTGGGACAGGCGGATCTTTTGAAGCTTTCTTT

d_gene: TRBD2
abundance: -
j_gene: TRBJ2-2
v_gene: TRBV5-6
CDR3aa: CASSSGTSGGAGELFF
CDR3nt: TGTGCCAGCAGCTCCGGGACTAGCGGGGGGGCCGGGGAGCTGTTTTTT

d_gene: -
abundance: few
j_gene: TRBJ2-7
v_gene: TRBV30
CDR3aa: CAWSLGYYEQYF
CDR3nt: TGTGCCTGGAGTTTAGGGTACTACGAGCAGTACTTC

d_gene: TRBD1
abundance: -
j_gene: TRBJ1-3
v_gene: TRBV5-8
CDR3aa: CASRLQGANGNTIYF
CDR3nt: TGTGCCAGCAGATTACAGGGGGCGAACGGAAACACCATATATTTT

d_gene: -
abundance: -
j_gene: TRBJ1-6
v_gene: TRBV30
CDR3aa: CAWSVWTATYNSPLHF
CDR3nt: TGTGCCTGGAGTGTTTGGACAGCTACCTATAATTCACCCCTCCACTTT

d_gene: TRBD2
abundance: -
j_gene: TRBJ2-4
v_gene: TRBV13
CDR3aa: CASSLGWASGKNIQYF
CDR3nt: TGTGCCAGCAGCTTAGGCTGGGCTAGCGGAAAAAACATTCAGTACTTC

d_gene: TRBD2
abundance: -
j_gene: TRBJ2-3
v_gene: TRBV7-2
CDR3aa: CASIPRGLAGADTQYF
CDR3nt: TGTGCCAGCATCCCCCGAGGGCTAGCGGGAGCAGATACGCAGTATTTT

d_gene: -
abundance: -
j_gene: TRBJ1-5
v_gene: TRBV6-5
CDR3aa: CASSYAGNNQPQHF
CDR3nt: TGTGCCAGCAGTTACGCGGGGAACAATCAGCCCCAGCATTTT

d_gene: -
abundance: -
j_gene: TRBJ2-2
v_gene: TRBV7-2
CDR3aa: CASSPNSGVGTGELFF
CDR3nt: TGTGCCAGCAGCCCTAATTCGGGGGTGGGCACCGGGGAGCTGTTTTTT

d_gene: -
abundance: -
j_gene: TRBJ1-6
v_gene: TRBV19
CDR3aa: CASSEQNSPLHF
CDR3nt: TGTGCCAGTAGCGAACAGAATTCACCCCTCCACTTT

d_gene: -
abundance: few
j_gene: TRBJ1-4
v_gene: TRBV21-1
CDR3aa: CASSKVGAGFATNEKLFF
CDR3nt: TGTGCCAGCAGCAAAGTCGGGGCAGGCTTCGCAACTAATGAAAAACTGTTTTTT

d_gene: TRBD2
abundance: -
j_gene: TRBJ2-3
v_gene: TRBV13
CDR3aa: CASSPGTSGTADTQYF
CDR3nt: TGTGCCAGCAGCCCAGGGACTAGCGGAACCGCGGATACGCAGTATTTT

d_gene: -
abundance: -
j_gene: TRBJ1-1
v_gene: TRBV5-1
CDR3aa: CASSLGDLNTEAFF
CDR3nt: TGCGCCAGCAGCTTAGGGGACTTAAACACTGAAGCTTTCTTT

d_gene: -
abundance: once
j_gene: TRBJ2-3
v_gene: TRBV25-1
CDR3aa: CASSKGGVIDTQYF
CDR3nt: TGTGCCAGCAGTAAGGGGGGGGTGATAGATACGCAGTATTTT

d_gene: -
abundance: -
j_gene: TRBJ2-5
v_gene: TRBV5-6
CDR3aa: CASFRLVGGVETQYF
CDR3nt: TGTGCCAGTTTTAGACTAGTAGGTGGAGTGGAGACCCAGTACTTC

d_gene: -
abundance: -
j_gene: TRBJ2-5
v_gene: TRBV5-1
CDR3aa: CASSSYLGAYEETQYF
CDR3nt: TGCGCCAGCAGCTCCTACCTGGGAGCGTACGAAGAGACCCAGTACTTC

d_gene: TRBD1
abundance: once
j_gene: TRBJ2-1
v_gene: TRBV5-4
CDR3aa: CASSSPGQGAYNEQFF
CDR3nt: TGTGCCAGCAGCTCTCCGGGACAGGGGGCTTACAATGAGCAGTTCTTC

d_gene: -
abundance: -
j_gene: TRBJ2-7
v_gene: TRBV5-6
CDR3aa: CASSFRTIRGSYEQYF
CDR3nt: TGTGCCAGCAGCTTCCGGACCATTAGGGGGTCCTACGAGCAGTACTTC

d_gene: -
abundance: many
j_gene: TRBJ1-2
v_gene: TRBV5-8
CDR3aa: CASSLGRAANYGYTF
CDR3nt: TGTGCCAGCAGCTTGGGGAGGGCAGCTAACTATGGCTACACCTTC

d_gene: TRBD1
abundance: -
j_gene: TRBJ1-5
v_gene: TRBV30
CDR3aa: CAWAPGQHNQPQHF
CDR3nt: TGTGCCTGGGCACCGGGACAGCACAATCAGCCCCAGCATTTT

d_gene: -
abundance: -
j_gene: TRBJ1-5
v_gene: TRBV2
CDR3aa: CASRTNRQTVNQPQHF
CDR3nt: TGTGCCAGCAGGACTAACCGACAGACCGTCAATCAGCCCCAGCATTTT

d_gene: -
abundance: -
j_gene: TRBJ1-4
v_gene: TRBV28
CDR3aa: CASSLGRGPREGKLFF
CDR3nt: TGTGCCAGCAGTTTAGGGCGGGGGCCGAGGGAGGGAAAACTGTTTTTT

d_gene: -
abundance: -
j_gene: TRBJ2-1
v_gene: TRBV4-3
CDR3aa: CASSRSNEQFF
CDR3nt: TGCGCCAGCAGCAGAAGTAATGAGCAGTTCTTC

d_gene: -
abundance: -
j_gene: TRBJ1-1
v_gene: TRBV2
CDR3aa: CASKQARSNTEAFF
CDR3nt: TGTGCCAGCAAACAAGCCAGGAGCAACACTGAAGCTTTCTTT

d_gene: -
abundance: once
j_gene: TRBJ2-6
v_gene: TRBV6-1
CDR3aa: CASSEGLGSGANVLTF
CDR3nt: TGTGCCAGCAGTGAAGGTTTAGGCTCTGGGGCCAACGTCCTGACTTTC

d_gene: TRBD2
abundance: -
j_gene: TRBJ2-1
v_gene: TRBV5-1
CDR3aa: CASSSRVAGGPGNEQFF
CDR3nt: TGCGCCAGCAGCTCGCGAGTAGCGGGAGGGCCTGGGAATGAGCAGTTCTTC

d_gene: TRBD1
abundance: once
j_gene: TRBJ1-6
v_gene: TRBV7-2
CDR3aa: CASSPQGGPNSPLHF
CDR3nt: TGTGCCAGCAGCCCGCAAGGGGGCCCCAATTCACCCCTCCACTTT

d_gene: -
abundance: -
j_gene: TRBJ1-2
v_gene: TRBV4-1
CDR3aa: CASSQDPGVNYGYTF
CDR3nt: TGCGCCAGCAGCCAAGATCCGGGGGTTAACTATGGCTACACCTTC

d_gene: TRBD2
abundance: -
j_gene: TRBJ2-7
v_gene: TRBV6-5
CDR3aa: CASSLAGTLPYEQYF
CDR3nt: TGTGCCAGCAGTCTAGCGGGAACTCTACCCTACGAGCAGTACTTC

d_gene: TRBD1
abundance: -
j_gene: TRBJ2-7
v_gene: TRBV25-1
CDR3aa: CASRETGLSYEQYF
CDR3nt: TGTGCCAGCAGAGAGACAGGGCTCTCCTACGAGCAGTACTTC

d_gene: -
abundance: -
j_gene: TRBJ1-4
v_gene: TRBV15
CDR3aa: CATSRVEVAEKLFF
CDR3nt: TGTGCCACCAGCAGAGTGGAGGTCGCTGAAAAACTGTTTTTT

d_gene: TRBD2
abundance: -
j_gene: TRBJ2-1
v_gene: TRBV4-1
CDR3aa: CASSRGGDYNEQFF
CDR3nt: TGCGCCAGCAGCCGGGGAGGGGACTACAATGAGCAGTTCTTC

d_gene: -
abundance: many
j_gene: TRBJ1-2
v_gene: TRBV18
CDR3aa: CASSPWGYGYTF
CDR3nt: TGTGCCAGCTCACCGTGGGGCTATGGCTACACCTTC

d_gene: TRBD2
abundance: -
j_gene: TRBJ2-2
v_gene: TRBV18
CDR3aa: CASSPLGLAGGPNTGELFF
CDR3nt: TGTGCCAGCTCACCTTTAGGACTAGCGGGAGGGCCGAACACCGGGGAGCTGTTTTTT

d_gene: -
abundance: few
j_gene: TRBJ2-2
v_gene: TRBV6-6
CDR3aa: CASSFRAELFF
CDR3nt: TGTGCCAGCAGTTTCCGGGCGGAGCTGTTTTTT

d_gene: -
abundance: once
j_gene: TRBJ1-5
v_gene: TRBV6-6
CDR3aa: CASSYGSPSSNQPQHF
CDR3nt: TGTGCCAGCAGTTACGGGTCCCCTTCGAGCAATCAGCCCCAGCATTTT

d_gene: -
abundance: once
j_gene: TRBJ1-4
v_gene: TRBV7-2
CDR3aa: CASSGGGEKLFF
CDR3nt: TGTGCCAGCAGTGGAGGGGGTGAAAAACTGTTTTTT

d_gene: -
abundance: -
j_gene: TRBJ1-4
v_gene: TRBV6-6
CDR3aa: CASRGTGMANEKLFF
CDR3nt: TGTGCCAGCAGGGGAACAGGGATGGCTAATGAAAAACTGTTTTTT

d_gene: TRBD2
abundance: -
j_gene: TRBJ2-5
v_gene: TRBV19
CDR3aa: CASSTERGETQYF
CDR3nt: TGTGCCAGTAGTACTGAGCGGGGAGAGACCCAGTACTTC

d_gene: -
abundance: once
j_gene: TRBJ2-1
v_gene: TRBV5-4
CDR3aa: CASSLVARENEQFF
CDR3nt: TGTGCCAGCAGCTTGGTAGCCAGGGAGAATGAGCAGTTCTTC

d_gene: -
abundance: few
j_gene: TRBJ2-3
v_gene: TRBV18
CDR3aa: CASSLEFTDTQYF
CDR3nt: TGTGCCAGCTCACTGGAGTTCACAGATACGCAGTATTTT